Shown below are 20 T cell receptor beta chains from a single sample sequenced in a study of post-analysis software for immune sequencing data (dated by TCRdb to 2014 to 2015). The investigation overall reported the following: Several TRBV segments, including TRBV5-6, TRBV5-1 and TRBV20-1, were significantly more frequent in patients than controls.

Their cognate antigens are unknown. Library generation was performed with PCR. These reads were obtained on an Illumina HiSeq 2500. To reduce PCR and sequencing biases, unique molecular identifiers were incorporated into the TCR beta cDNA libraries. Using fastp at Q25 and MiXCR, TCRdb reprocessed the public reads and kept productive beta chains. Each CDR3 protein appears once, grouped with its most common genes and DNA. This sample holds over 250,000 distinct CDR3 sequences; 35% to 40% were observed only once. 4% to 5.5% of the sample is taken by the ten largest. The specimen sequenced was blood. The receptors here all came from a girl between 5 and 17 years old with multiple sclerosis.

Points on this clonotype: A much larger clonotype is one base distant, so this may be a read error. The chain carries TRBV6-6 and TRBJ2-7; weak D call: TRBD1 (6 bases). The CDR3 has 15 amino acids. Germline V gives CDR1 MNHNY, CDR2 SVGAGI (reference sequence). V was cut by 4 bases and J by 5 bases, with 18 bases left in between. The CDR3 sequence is CASSLGRTATNEQYF. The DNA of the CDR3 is TGTGCCAGCAGTTTGGGTAGGACAGCGACTAACGAGCAGTACTTC.

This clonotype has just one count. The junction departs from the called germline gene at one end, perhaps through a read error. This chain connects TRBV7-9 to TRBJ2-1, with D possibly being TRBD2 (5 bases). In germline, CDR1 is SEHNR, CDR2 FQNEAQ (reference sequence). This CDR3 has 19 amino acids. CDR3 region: CASSFPAGGSSNSYNGQFF. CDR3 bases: TGTGCCAGCAGCTTCCCGGCTGGAGGATCTTCCAATTCCTACAATGGGCAGTTCTTC.

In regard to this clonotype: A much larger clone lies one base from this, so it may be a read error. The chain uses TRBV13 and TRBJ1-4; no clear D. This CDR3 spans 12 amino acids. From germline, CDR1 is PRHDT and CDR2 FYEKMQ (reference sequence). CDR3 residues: CASSLVGEKRFF. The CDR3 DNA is TGTGCCAGCAGCTTAGTCGGCGAAAAACGGTTTTTT.

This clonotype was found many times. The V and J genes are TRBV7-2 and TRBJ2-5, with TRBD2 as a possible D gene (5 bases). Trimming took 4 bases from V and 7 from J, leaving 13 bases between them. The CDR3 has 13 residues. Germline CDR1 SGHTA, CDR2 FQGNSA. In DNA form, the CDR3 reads TGTGCCAGCAGCTCATCCCTTCTAGCGACCCAGTACTTC. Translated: CASSSSLLATQYF.

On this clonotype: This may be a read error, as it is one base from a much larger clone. The CDR3, as DNA: TGTGCCAGCAGCGTACCACGAGCGGGAGGAACGGGTGAGCAGTTCTTC. Translated, it gives CASSVPRAGGTGEQFF. The chain carries TRBV7-8 and TRBJ2-1; TRBD2 agrees at 9 bases. Germline assignment: CDR1 SGHVS and CDR2 FQNEAQ. After removal of 5 bases from V and 9 bases from J, the junction contained 14 bases not matched to a gene. The CDR3 sequence is 16 residues long.

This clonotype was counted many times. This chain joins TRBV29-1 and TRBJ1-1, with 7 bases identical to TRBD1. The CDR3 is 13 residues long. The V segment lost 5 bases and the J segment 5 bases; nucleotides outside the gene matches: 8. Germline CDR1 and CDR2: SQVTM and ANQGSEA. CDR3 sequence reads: CSVYRGPGTEAFF. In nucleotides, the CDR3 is TGCAGCGTTTATAGGGGGCCAGGGACTGAAGCTTTCTTT.

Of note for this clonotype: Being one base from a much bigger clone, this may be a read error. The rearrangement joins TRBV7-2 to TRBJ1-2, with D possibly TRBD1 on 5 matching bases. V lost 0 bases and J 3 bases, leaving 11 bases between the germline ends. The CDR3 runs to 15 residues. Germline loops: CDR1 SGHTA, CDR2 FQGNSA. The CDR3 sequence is CASSLAPGGDYGYTF. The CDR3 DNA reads TGTGCCAGCAGCTTAGCGCCAGGAGGGGACTATGGCTACACCTTC.

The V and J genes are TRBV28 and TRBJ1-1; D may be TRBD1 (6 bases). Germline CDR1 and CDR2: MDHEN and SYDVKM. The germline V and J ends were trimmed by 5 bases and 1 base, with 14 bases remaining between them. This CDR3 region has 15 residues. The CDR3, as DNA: TGTGCCAGCAGTGGTAAGCTACAGGGGAACACTGAAGCTTTCTTT. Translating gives CASSGKLQGNTEAFF.

The CDR3: CSASAGHSNQPQHF. As DNA, the CDR3 is TGCAGTGCTAGTGCGGGACATAGCAATCAGCCCCAGCATTTT. This sequence joins TRBV20-1 and TRBJ1-5; D might be TRBD1 (6 bases). V was cut by 3 bases and J by 0 bases, with 9 bases left in between. The CDR3 is 14 amino acids. Germline V gives CDR1 DFQATT, CDR2 SNEGSKA (reference sequence).

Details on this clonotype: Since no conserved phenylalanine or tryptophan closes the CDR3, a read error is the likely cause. The CDR3: CAISEPETSGSRETQYL. The CDR3 DNA reads as TGTGCCATCAGTGAGCCTGAGACTAGCGGGAGCAGGGAGACCCAGTACTTA. This chain uses TRBV10-3 with TRBJ2-5, with TRBD2 identical over 12 bases. The CDR3 is 17 amino acids. Germline CDR1 is ENHRY and CDR2 is SYGVKD. J gave up 5 bases and V 2 bases, and 9 bases lay outside the gene matches.

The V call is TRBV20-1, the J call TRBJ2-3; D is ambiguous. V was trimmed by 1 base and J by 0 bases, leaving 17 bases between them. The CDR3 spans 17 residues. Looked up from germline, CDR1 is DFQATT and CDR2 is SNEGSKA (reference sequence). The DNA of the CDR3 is TGCAGTGCTAGAGGAGCGCCCAGTCTCTCTAGCACAGATACGCAGTATTTT. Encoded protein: CSARGAPSLSSTDTQYF.

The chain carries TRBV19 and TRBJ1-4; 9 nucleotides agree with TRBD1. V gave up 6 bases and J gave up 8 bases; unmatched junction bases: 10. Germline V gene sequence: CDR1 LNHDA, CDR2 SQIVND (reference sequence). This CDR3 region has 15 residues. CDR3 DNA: TGTGCCAGTAGGGGGCCGGGACAGGGAGACGAAAAACTGTTTTTT. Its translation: CASRGPGQGDEKLFF.

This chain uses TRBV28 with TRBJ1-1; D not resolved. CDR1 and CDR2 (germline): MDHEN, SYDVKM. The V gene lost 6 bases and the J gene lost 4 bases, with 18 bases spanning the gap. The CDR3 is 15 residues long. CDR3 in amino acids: CASSPLAGNGTEAFF. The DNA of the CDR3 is TGTGCCAGCAGCCCCCTGGCGGGGAACGGCACTGAAGCTTTCTTT.

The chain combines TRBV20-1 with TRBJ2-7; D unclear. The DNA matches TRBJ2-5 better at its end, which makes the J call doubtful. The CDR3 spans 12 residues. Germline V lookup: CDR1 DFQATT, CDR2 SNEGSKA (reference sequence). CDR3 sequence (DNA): TGCAGTGCTACCCCAACGGGAGAGACCCAGTACTTC. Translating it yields CSATPTGETQYF.

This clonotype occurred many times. CDR3 sequence: CASSEVSRRAYGYTF. In DNA, the CDR3 is TGTGCCAGCAGTGAAGTATCTAGGAGGGCATATGGCTACACCTTC. The V gene is TRBV6-1, the J gene TRBJ1-2; D unresolved. CDR1 and CDR2 (germline): MNHNS, SASEGT. The CDR3 is 15 residues long. V was cut by 1 base and J by 5 bases, with 14 bases left in between.

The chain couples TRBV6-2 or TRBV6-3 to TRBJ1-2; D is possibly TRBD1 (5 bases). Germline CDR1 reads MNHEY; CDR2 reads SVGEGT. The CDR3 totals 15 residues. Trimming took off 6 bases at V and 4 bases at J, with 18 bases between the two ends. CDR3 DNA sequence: TGTGCCAGCAGCCGAGCTAACAGGAGAACCTATGGCTACACCTTC. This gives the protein CASSRANRRTYGYTF.

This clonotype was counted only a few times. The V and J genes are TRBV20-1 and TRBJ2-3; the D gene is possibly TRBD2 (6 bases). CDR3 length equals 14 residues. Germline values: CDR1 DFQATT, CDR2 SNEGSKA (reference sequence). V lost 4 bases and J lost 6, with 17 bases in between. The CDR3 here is CSAMGLDLTDTQYF. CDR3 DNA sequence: TGCAGTGCTATGGGACTGGACCTGACGGATACGCAGTATTTT.

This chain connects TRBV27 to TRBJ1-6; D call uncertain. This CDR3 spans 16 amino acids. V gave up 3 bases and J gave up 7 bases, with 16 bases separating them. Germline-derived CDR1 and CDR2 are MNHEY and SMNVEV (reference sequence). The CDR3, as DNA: TGTGCCAGCAGTTTTTCGGCGGGGTCGATGAATTCACCCCTCCACTTT. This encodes CASSFSAGSMNSPLHF.

The CDR3 coding sequence is TGTGCCAGCAGTTTTGGGCTCCTCCCCAATGAGCAGTTCTTC. Translating it yields CASSFGLLPNEQFF. V is TRBV27 and J is TRBJ2-1; no clear D. The V gene lost 3 bases and the J gene lost 6 bases, with 12 bases spanning the gap. The CDR3 spans 14 residues. Germline loops: CDR1 MNHEY, CDR2 SMNVEV (reference sequence).

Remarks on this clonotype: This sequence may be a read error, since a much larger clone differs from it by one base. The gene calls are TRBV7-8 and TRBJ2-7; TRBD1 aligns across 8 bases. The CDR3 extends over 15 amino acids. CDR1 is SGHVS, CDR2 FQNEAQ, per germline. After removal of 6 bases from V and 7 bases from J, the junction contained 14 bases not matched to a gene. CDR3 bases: TGTGCCAGCAGGTCGGACAGGGCCTCCTACAATGAGCAGTACTTC. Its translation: CASRSDRASYNEQYF.